Below, 18 T cell receptor beta chains from the same sample are listed, as sequenced in a study of blood T cell repertoires in COVID-19 (dated by TCRdb to 2018 to 2021). The library relied on the immunoSEQ multiplex PCR assay. TCRdb obtained this table from immuneACCESS and retained in-frame rearrangements with V and J assigned. These tables miss some clones; where compared with another copy, unresolved V genes account for less than half of the shortfall, and the remainder is unexplained. Recorded for this sample are approximately 150,000 clones; roughly 84% of them occurred a single time. About 7% of the sample is in the top ten clones. Sequences were obtained from peripheral blood. The source of these receptors is a woman in her fifties or sixties in a cohort sampled during active or convalescent COVID-19.

J is TRBJ2-7 and V is TRBV23-1; D is undetermined. TRBV23-1 qualifies as an ORF whose function is uncertain. V was pared by 4 bases and J by 0 bases, with 7 bases between. The CDR3 contains 13 residues. The CDR3 loop reads CASSPQDSYEQYF. CDR3 in DNA: TGCGCCAGCAGTCCCCAGGACTCCTACGAGCAGTACTTC.

This clone has a single count. The gene calls are TRBV11-2 and TRBJ2-7; 7 bases agree with TRBD1. Germline trimming cut 6 bases from V and 3 bases from J; bases unmatched to any gene: 11. Germline CDR1 SGHAT, CDR2 FQNNGV. The CDR3 loop spans 15 amino acids. The CDR3 is CASSQGVGDYYEQYF. CDR3 DNA sequence: TGTGCCAGCAGTCAGGGGGTGGGGGATTACTACGAGCAGTACTTC. Drawing the rest from reference TRBV11-2 and TRBJ2-7, the complete variable domain is EAGVAQSPRYKIIEKRQSVAFWCNPISGHATLYWYQQILGQGPKLLIQFQNNGVVDDSQLPKDRFSAERLKGVDSTLKIQPAKLEDSAVYLCASSQGVGDYYEQYFGPGTRLTVT.

This chain uses TRBV7-9 with TRBJ1-2; possible D gene TRBD1, 6 bases. This CDR3 is built from 17 residues. Germline CDR1 reads SEHNR; CDR2 reads FQNEAQ (reference sequence). V gave up 4 bases and J gave up 3 bases, with 21 bases separating them. For the CDR3, the DNA is TGTGCCAGCAGCTCGCCGGGACACCTGTTGTTTGACTATGGCTACACCTTC. As protein: CASSSPGHLLFDYGYTF. Based on the CDR3 plus reference TRBV7-9 and TRBJ1-2, the full variable domain is DTGVSQNPRHKITKRGQNVTFRCDPISEHNRLYWYRQTLGQGPEFLTYFQNEAQLEKSRLLSDRFSAERPKGSFSTLEIQRTEQGDSAMYLCASSSPGHLLFDYGYTFGSGTRLTVV.

V is TRBV12-3 or TRBV12-4 and J is TRBJ2-5; D remains unclear. The CDR3 is 11 amino acids. V lost 6 bases to trimming and J lost 0 bases, with 2 bases between them. In DNA form, the CDR3 reads TGTGCCAGCAGCAACCAAGAGACCCAGTACTTC. Its translation: CASSNQETQYF.

This clone was found a few times. This chain connects TRBV2 to TRBJ2-5, with TRBD2 identical over 11 bases. Germline CDR1 and CDR2: SNHLY and FYNNEI. The CDR3 runs to 16 residues. Trimming cost V 4 bases and J 2 bases; bases outside gene matches: 6. CDR3 amino acids: CASSGGLAGGQETQYF. The CDR3, as DNA: TGTGCCAGCAGTGGAGGCCTAGCGGGGGGACAAGAGACCCAGTACTTC.

As to this clone: This sample also contains other DNA sequences that code for the same CDR3. The chain couples TRBV10-3 to TRBJ2-1; 11 bases fit TRBD2. Trimming removed 2 bases from V and 7 bases from J; junction bases left unmatched: 4. This CDR3 has 15 amino acids. Germline V gives CDR1 ENHRY, CDR2 SYGVKD. Here the CDR3 reads CAISEGLAGGNEQFF. In DNA form, the CDR3 reads TGTGCCATCAGTGAGGGGCTAGCGGGGGGAAATGAGCAGTTCTTC.

The J gene is TRBJ2-5, the V gene TRBV28, with 9 bases lining up with TRBD2. The CDR3 spans 13 residues. V lost 6 bases and J lost 5; bases outside the gene matches: 4. In germline, CDR1 is MDHEN, CDR2 SYDVKM. CDR3: CASRGGLAETQYF. For the CDR3, the DNA is TGTGCCAGCAGGGGTGGACTAGCGGAGACCCAGTACTTC.

This sequence joins TRBV18 and TRBJ1-2, with TRBD1 matching over 10 bases. The germline V gene encodes CDR1 KGHSH and CDR2 LQKENI. With 0 bases clipped from V and 2 bases from J, the junction kept 12 bases outside the gene matches. CDR3 length: 19 residues. CDR3 sequence (DNA): TGTGCCAGCTCACCACCGATCAGGGACAGGGGTCAGAGGAACTATGGCTACACCTTC. It translates to CASSPPIRDRGQRNYGYTF.

The chain has TRBV5-6 and TRBJ2-7; 7 nucleotides match TRBD1. J was trimmed by 2 bases and V by 6 bases; bases with no gene match: 11. CDR3 length equals 15 residues. CDR1 and CDR2 (germline): SGHDT, YYEEEE. The CDR3 loop reads CASTFGTAETYEQYF. CDR3 nucleotides: TGTGCCAGCACCTTTGGGACAGCCGAAACCTACGAGCAGTACTTC.

As for this clone: The same CDR3 also results from other DNA sequences found in this sample. The V gene is TRBV12-3 or TRBV12-4, the J gene TRBJ1-1, with D possibly TRBD1 on 5 matching bases. V was cut by 1 base and J by 2 bases, with 5 bases left in between. The CDR3 has 13 residues. The CDR3 spells CASSLGGNTEAFF. CDR3 DNA sequence: TGTGCCAGCAGTTTAGGGGGCAACACTGAAGCTTTCTTT.

The rearrangement uses TRBV10-3 and TRBJ1-4, with 9 bases fitting TRBD1. V shed 6 bases, J shed 1 base, and the junction held 6 bases outside the gene matches. The CDR3 length is 16 residues. CDR1 ENHRY and CDR2 SYGVKD come from the germline V gene. CDR3 sequence reads: CAIRQGARGTNEKLFF. For the CDR3, the DNA is TGTGCCATCAGACAGGGGGCTCGAGGAACTAATGAAAAACTGTTTTTT.

This CDR3 reads CASRLTTGFSSPLHF. The CDR3 nucleotides read TGTGCCAGCAGACTCACGACAGGATTTTCCTCACCCCTCCACTTT. This chain joins TRBV27 and TRBJ1-6, with a weak D call TRBD1 (6 bases). V lost 6 bases and J 10 bases, leaving 19 bases between the germline ends. This CDR3 is 15 amino acids long. CDR1 is MNHEY, CDR2 SMNVEV, per germline (reference sequence).

The chain carries TRBV29-1 and TRBJ2-5; weak D call: TRBD1 (6 bases). This CDR3 is 12 amino acids long. Trimming pared 3 bases from V and 5 bases from J, leaving 10 bases between. The V gene's germline CDR1 is SQVTM and CDR2 ANQGSEA. As DNA, the CDR3 is TGCAGCGTTGAGGGTAGGGGGGAGACCCAGTACTTC. Protein sequence: CSVEGRGETQYF.

Written as DNA, the CDR3 is TGTGCCAGTACCCGGACAGGCCCCCCCTATAATTCACCCCTCCACTTT. This codes for CASTRTGPPYNSPLHF. The chain is built from TRBV19 and TRBJ1-6, with 7 bases matching TRBD1. Trimming at V came to 7 bases and at J to 2 bases, leaving 8 bases not matched to a gene. The length of the CDR3 is 16 residues. Per germline, CDR1 LNHDA and CDR2 SQIVND (reference sequence).

The rearrangement links TRBV2 to TRBJ1-5; possible D gene TRBD1, 6 bases. The germline V gene encodes CDR1 SNHLY and CDR2 FYNNEI. Trimming took off 7 bases at V and 7 bases at J, with 17 bases between the two ends. The CDR3 has 14 residues. CDR3 sequence reads: CASTEAGEDQPQHF. The CDR3 DNA follows: TGTGCCAGCACTGAGGCAGGGGAAGACCAGCCCCAGCATTTT. Using reference TRBV2 and TRBJ1-5 for the parts outside the CDR3, the full variable domain is EPEVTQTPSHQVTQMGQEVILRCVPISNHLYFYWYRQILGQKVEFLVSFYNNEISEKSEIFDDQFSVERPDGSNFTLKIRSTKLEDSAMYFCASTEAGEDQPQHFGDGTRLSIL.

V gene TRBV12-5 combines with J gene TRBJ2-7, with 7 bases aligning to TRBD1. V was pared by 6 bases and J by 1 base, with 6 bases of the junction left unmatched. Per germline, CDR1 LGHNT and CDR2 FRNRAP. The CDR3 is made up of 14 amino acids. In DNA, the CDR3 is TGTGCTAGTGGCGCCCGACAGGGTTCCTACGAGCAGTACTTC. This gives the protein CASGARQGSYEQYF.

This clone was recorded once. CDR3 sequence reads: CASSAAGGLHEQYF. CDR3 coding DNA: TGCGCCAGCAGCGCCGCGGGTGGTCTCCACGAGCAGTACTTC. The chain uses TRBV5-1 and TRBJ2-7; possibly TRBD2 for D (5 bases). Deletions cut 4 bases from V and 5 bases from J, with 16 bases between. The CDR3 extends over 14 amino acids. The germline V gene has CDR1 SGHRS and CDR2 YFSETQ.

The chain carries TRBV27 and TRBJ1-4; the match to TRBD1 covers 9 bases. CDR3 length: 13 residues. Germline CDR1 is MNHEY and CDR2 is SMNVEV (reference sequence). V lost 8 bases to trimming and J lost 5 bases; unmatched junction nucleotides: 3. The CDR3 sequence: CASRDRVNEKLFF. For the CDR3, the DNA is TGTGCCAGCCGGGACAGGGTAAATGAAAAACTGTTTTTT. The full variable domain, completed using reference TRBV27 and TRBJ1-4, is EAQVTQNPRYLITVTGKKLTVTCSQNMNHEYMSWYRQDPGLGLRQIYYSMNVEVTDKGDVPEGYKVSRKEKRNFPLILESPSPNQTSLYFCASRDRVNEKLFFGSGTQLSVL.